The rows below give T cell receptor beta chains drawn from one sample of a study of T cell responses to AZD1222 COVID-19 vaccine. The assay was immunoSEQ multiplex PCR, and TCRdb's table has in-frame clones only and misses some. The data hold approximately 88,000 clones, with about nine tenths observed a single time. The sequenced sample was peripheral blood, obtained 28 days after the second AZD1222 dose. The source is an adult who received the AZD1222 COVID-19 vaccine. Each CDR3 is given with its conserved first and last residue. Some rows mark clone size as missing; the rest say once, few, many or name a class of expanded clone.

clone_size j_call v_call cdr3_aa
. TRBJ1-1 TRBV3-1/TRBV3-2 CASSQAMRNTEAFF
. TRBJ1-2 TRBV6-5 CASRERRSYGYTF
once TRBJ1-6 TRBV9 CASSVEQPYNSPLHF
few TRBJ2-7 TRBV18 CASSYGTASYEQYF
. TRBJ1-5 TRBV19 CASSTTGAGNQPQHF
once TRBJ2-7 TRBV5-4 CASSLDRGEQYF
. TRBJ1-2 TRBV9 CASSVEDGYGYTF
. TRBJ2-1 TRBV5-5 CASSFHVGEQFF
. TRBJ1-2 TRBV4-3 CASSQVEGTGVKGYTF
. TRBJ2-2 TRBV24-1 CATQRNTGELFF
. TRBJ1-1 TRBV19 CASSQPGGPNTEAFF
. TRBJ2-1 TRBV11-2 CASSLGGVPSYNEQFF
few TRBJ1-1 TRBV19 CASRAGNTEAFF
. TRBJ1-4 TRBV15 CATSRGANEKLFF
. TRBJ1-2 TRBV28 CASSRNFNYGYTF
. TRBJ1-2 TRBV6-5 CASSRGGQLNYGYTF
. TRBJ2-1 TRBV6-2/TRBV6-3 CASSNGREQFF
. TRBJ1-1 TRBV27 CASSRKAWDRQTNTEAFF
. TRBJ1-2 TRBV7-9 CASSPGENRDFFNYGYTF
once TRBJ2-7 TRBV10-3 CAIRETGRAYEQYF
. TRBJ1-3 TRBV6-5 CASSYGLGRTGNTIYF
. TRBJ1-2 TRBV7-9 CASSSGFSGYTF
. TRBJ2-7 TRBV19 CASSKQGTPYEQYF
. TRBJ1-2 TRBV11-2 CASSFQDYGYTF
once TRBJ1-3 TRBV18 CASSPLMTGSGGNTIYF
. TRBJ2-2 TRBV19 CASSIVGSTGELFF
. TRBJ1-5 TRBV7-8 CASSKDDSNQPQHF
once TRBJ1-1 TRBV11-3 CASSVDTDMTEAFF
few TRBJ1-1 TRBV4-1 CASSQSAARGPSAAFF
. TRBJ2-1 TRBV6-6 CASSPQPGLSYNEQFF
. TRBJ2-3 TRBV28 CASSPPGGGAGDTQYF
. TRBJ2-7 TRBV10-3 CAISGDRDFEQYF
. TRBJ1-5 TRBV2 CASSERRQGAQPQHF
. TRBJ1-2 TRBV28 CATGPPNYGYTF
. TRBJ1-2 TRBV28 CASSSPGGYGYTF
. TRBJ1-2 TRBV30 CAWNPGWSDGYTF
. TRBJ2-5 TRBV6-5 CASSYTGYQETQYF
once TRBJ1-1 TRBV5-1 CASSLAGAYEAFF
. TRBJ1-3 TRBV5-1 CASSLTGLGNTIYF
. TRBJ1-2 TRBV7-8 CASSLGDVTLERYGYTF
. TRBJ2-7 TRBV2 CASSVSPYEQYF
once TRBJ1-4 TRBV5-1 CASSLGGATNEKLFF
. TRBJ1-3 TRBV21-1 CASSLGGDGNTIYF
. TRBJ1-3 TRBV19 CASSILRSGNTIYF
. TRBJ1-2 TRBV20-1 CSASGAGYGYTF
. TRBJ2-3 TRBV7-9 CASSRVASGFTDTQYF